This paragraph reports one TCR beta chain. The antigen is undetermined. The sample is drawn from a study of post-analysis software for immune sequencing data. Overall study findings and caveats: There were five TRBV segments more frequent in patients than controls, and TRBV5-6, TRBV5-1 and TRBV20-1 were among them.

This CDR3 has 15 amino acids. Between the trimmed V and J ends, which lost 5 bases and 6 bases, there was a span of 17 bases. Germline CDR1 is MRHNA and CDR2 is SNTAGT. cDNA libraries for TCR beta contained unique molecular identifiers. TCRdb called the PCR reads again in MiXCR, with one record for every CDR3 protein. The sample holds roughly 800,000 distinct CDR3 sequences, approximately 57% seen once. The sample taken for sequencing was blood. J is TRBJ2-1 and V is TRBV6-4; D is ambiguous. The clonotype comes from a girl aged 5-17 years with multiple sclerosis. The CDR3 DNA follows: TGTGCCAGCAGTCCCGGTCTTGGAAGATTCAATGAGCAGTTCTTC. It yields the protein CASSPGLGRFNEQFF.